A selection of T cell receptor beta chains follows, all from one sample in a study of blood T cell repertoires in COVID-19. Libraries were prepared by immunoSEQ multiplex PCR; TCRdb keeps only in-frame clonotypes and omits some of them. Found here are more than 25,000 clones, roughly 80% of them singletons; the top ten hold about 51%. The sequencing input was peripheral blood. The receptors come from a man over 45 with active or convalescent COVID-19. The CDR3 runs from the conserved cysteine through the conserved F or W. Each record gives: D gene, clone size, J gene, V gene, CDR3 protein, CDR3 DNA. The D gene is left open where the match is weak. The listing skips clone size in some rows; elsewhere it reads once, few, many or a size class.

d_call: -; clone_size: -; j_call: TRBJ1-6; v_call: TRBV6-5; cdr3_aa: CASISQYNSPLHF; cdr3_nt: TGTGCCAGCATTTCCCAGTATAATTCACCCCTCCACTTT
d_call: -; clone_size: few; j_call: TRBJ1-1; v_call: TRBV13; cdr3_aa: CASSSGHLNTEAFF; cdr3_nt: TGTGCCAGCAGCTCGGGACACCTCAACACTGAAGCTTTCTTT
d_call: TRBD1; clone_size: -; j_call: TRBJ1-3; v_call: TRBV7-9; cdr3_aa: CASSSRTGPGNTIYF; cdr3_nt: TGTGCCAGCAGCTCTCGGACAGGACCGGGAAACACCATATATTTT
d_call: TRBD2; clone_size: -; j_call: TRBJ2-7; v_call: TRBV11-2; cdr3_aa: CASSLGALAGREQYF; cdr3_nt: TGTGCCAGCAGCTTAGGAGCTCTAGCGGGACGCGAGCAGTACTTC
d_call: TRBD1; clone_size: -; j_call: TRBJ2-7; v_call: TRBV6-5; cdr3_aa: CASSRTGGDYEQYF; cdr3_nt: TGTGCCAGCAGTAGGACAGGGGGTGACTACGAGCAGTACTTC
d_call: TRBD1; clone_size: -; j_call: TRBJ2-7; v_call: TRBV7-2; cdr3_aa: CASSFDRANEQYF; cdr3_nt: TGTGCCAGCAGCTTCGACAGGGCGAACGAGCAGTACTTC
d_call: TRBD2; clone_size: -; j_call: TRBJ2-1; v_call: TRBV10-1; cdr3_aa: CASSEIPPGLAGLSLNNEQFF; cdr3_nt: TGCGCCAGCAGTGAGATACCCCCGGGACTAGCGGGACTATCCCTCAACAATGAGCAGTTCTTC
d_call: TRBD2; clone_size: -; j_call: TRBJ2-2; v_call: TRBV6-5; cdr3_aa: CASSPIAGGPGELFF; cdr3_nt: TGTGCCAGCAGTCCTATAGCGGGGGGGCCCGGGGAGCTGTTTTTT
d_call: -; clone_size: -; j_call: TRBJ2-4; v_call: TRBV11-2; cdr3_aa: CASSLRRGPKNIQYF; cdr3_nt: TGTGCCAGCAGCTTAAGGCGGGGGCCCAAAAACATTCAGTACTTC
d_call: -; clone_size: few; j_call: TRBJ2-1; v_call: TRBV7-9; cdr3_aa: CASSLAREDSYNEQFF; cdr3_nt: TGTGCCAGCAGCTTAGCACGAGAGGACTCCTACAATGAGCAGTTCTTC
d_call: -; clone_size: -; j_call: TRBJ2-7; v_call: TRBV6-6; cdr3_aa: CASSYSTGPGQYF; cdr3_nt: TGTGCCAGCAGTTACTCGACAGGTCCGGGGCAGTACTTC
d_call: -; clone_size: -; j_call: TRBJ1-1; v_call: TRBV9; cdr3_aa: CASSVGPGEVVNTEAFF; cdr3_nt: TGTGCCAGCAGCGTAGGTCCTGGGGAGGTGGTGAACACTGAAGCTTTCTTT
d_call: TRBD2; clone_size: -; j_call: TRBJ2-1; v_call: TRBV9; cdr3_aa: CASSVAAGGYNEQFF; cdr3_nt: TGTGCCAGCAGCGTAGCGGCGGGAGGGTACAATGAGCAGTTCTTC
d_call: -; clone_size: -; j_call: TRBJ2-4; v_call: TRBV15; cdr3_aa: CATSRGGDGKGENIQYF; cdr3_nt: TGTGCCACCAGCAGAGGAGGGGATGGAAAGGGGGAAAACATTCAGTACTTC
d_call: -; clone_size: -; j_call: TRBJ1-5; v_call: TRBV30; cdr3_aa: CAWRVADFSNQPQHF; cdr3_nt: TGTGCCTGGAGGGTGGCGGATTTTAGCAATCAGCCCCAGCATTTT
d_call: -; clone_size: -; j_call: TRBJ1-5; v_call: TRBV6-5; cdr3_aa: CASSRTSQNQPQHF; cdr3_nt: TGTGCCAGCAGTCGGACATCGCAAAATCAGCCCCAGCATTTT
d_call: -; clone_size: -; j_call: TRBJ2-7; v_call: TRBV23-1; cdr3_aa: CASSQSEQGCEQYF; cdr3_nt: TGCGCCAGCAGTCAATCCGAACAGGGCTGCGAGCAGTACTTC
d_call: TRBD2; clone_size: -; j_call: TRBJ2-1; v_call: TRBV6-5; cdr3_aa: CASKDPSGSNEQFF; cdr3_nt: TGTGCCAGCAAGGACCCTAGCGGGAGCAATGAGCAGTTCTTC
d_call: -; clone_size: -; j_call: TRBJ2-3; v_call: TRBV6-1; cdr3_aa: CASSEVRAEDTQYF; cdr3_nt: TGTGCCAGCAGTGAAGTGAGGGCGGAAGATACGCAGTATTTT
d_call: -; clone_size: -; j_call: TRBJ2-7; v_call: TRBV2; cdr3_aa: CASSEPMTGSYEQYF; cdr3_nt: TGTGCCAGCAGTGAGCCAATGACAGGCTCCTACGAGCAGTACTTC
d_call: -; clone_size: -; j_call: TRBJ2-3; v_call: TRBV4-1; cdr3_aa: CASSQAGGGTDTQYF; cdr3_nt: TGCGCCAGCAGCCAAGCGGGGGGCGGCACAGATACGCAGTATTTT
d_call: -; clone_size: -; j_call: TRBJ2-1; v_call: TRBV15; cdr3_aa: CATNSDSTYNEQFF; cdr3_nt: TGTGCCACCAACTCAGACAGTACCTACAATGAGCAGTTCTTC
d_call: -; clone_size: -; j_call: TRBJ1-6; v_call: TRBV11-2; cdr3_aa: CASSPRQRLNSPLHF; cdr3_nt: TGTGCCAGCAGCCCACGACAGAGGCTCAATTCACCCCTCCACTTT
d_call: -; clone_size: -; j_call: TRBJ2-7; v_call: TRBV28; cdr3_aa: CASSSLPDPYEQYF; cdr3_nt: TGTGCCAGCAGTTCCCTCCCAGATCCCTACGAGCAGTACTTC
d_call: TRBD1; clone_size: -; j_call: TRBJ1-1; v_call: TRBV6-5; cdr3_aa: CASRETGSTEAFF; cdr3_nt: TGTGCCAGCAGAGAGACAGGGAGCACTGAAGCTTTCTTT
d_call: -; clone_size: -; j_call: TRBJ2-3; v_call: TRBV7-9; cdr3_aa: CASSEGVTDTQYF; cdr3_nt: TGTGCCAGCAGCGAGGGGGTCACAGATACGCAGTATTTT
d_call: -; clone_size: once; j_call: TRBJ1-6; v_call: TRBV10-3; cdr3_aa: CAISELLSSPLHF; cdr3_nt: TGTGCCATCAGTGAGTTATTGAGTTCACCCCTCCACTTT